Below are 12 T cell receptor beta chains sequenced from a single sample in a study of shared clonotypes between healthy human individuals. Only in-frame clones appear in the TCRdb table, and some are missing; sequencing was by immunoSEQ multiplex PCR. The sample lists 450,000 or so clones; roughly four fifths were seen once. The sequenced material came from PBMCs. The receptors were sampled from a woman aged 40-49 years in good health. Some clones in this sample may be carry-over from other donors' samples.

This rearrangement joins TRBV28 to TRBJ1-4, with unresolved D. Trimming shortened V by 0 bases and J by 7 bases, and 12 bases separated the two germline ends. CDR1 is MDHEN and CDR2 is SYDVKM in the germline V gene. CDR3 length: 15 amino acids. The CDR3 sequence is CASSLWAAEGEKLFF. CDR3 bases: TGTGCCAGCAGTTTATGGGCAGCGGAGGGTGAAAAACTGTTTTTT.

This clone has a single count. V is TRBV10-3 and J is TRBJ1-5; D perhaps matches TRBD1 (6 bases). V lost 2 bases and J 5 bases, leaving 10 bases between the germline ends. CDR1 ENHRY and CDR2 SYGVKD come from the germline V gene. The CDR3 has 14 amino acids. CDR3 in DNA: TGTGCCATCAGTGAGGGACAGACGGATCAGCCCCAGCATTTT. Translating gives CAISEGQTDQPQHF.

A note on this clone: The likely explanation is a read error, given a far larger clone one base away. V and J are TRBV2 and TRBJ2-7; D is unresolved. The CDR3 sequence is 11 residues long. CDR1 and CDR2 from the germline V gene are SNHLY and FYNNEI. Between the trimmed V and J ends, which lost 0 bases and 6 bases, there was a span of 3 bases. The CDR3 nucleotides read TGTGCCAGCAGTGAAGCGACCGAGCAGTACTTC. Translated: CASSEATEQYF. The full variable domain, its missing parts supplied by reference TRBV2 and TRBJ2-7, is EPEVTQTPSHQVTQMGQEVILRCVPISNHLYFYWYRQILGQKVEFLVSFYNNEISEKSEIFDDQFSVERPDGSNFTLKIRSTKLEDSAMYFCASSEATEQYFGPGTRLTVT.

This clone was observed a few times. This sample also contains other DNA sequences that code for the same CDR3. This rearrangement joins TRBV7-2 to TRBJ2-7, with a possible D match to TRBD1 (6 bases). The germline gives CDR1 SGHTA, CDR2 FQGNSA. This CDR3 has 12 residues. The V gene lost 5 bases and the J gene lost 3 bases, with 8 bases spanning the gap. The CDR3, as DNA: TGTGCCAGCAGCCTACAGGGCTACGAGCAGTACTTC. Protein product: CASSLQGYEQYF.

Worth noting for this clone: A much bigger clone sits one base away, suggesting this may be a read error. Distinct nucleotide sequences in the sample also encode this CDR3. This chain connects TRBV30 to TRBJ1-6; D is possibly TRBD1 (6 bases). CDR1 and CDR2 from the germline V gene are GTSNPN and SVGIG (reference sequence). CDR3 length: 15 residues. The CDR3 loop is CAWSGRTAYNSPLHF. The CDR3 DNA reads TGCGCCTGGAGTGGTCGGACAGCTTATAATTCACCCCTCCACTTT.

This clone was counted between two and nine times. In the same sample, other DNA sequences code for this CDR3. The chain has TRBV4-2 and TRBJ2-6; 8 bases are a match to TRBD2. J was trimmed by 1 base and V by 2 bases; bases with no gene match: 7. Germline V gene data show CDR1 as LGHNA and CDR2 as YNFKEQ. The CDR3 spans 18 residues. The DNA of the CDR3 is TGTGCCAGCAGCCAATCTGAAGGCGGGGGGTCTGGGGCCAACGTCCTGACTTTC. Protein: CASSQSEGGGSGANVLTF.

This clone was recorded many times. The genes are TRBV4-2 and TRBJ2-3, with TRBD2 identical over 11 bases. Trimming at V came to 0 bases and at J to 4 bases, leaving 12 bases not matched to a gene. The germline gives CDR1 LGHNA, CDR2 YNFKEQ. The CDR3 length is 19 residues. CDR3 amino acids: CASSQEPLTSGIFADTQYF. In DNA form, the CDR3 reads TGTGCCAGCAGCCAAGAACCCCTGACTAGCGGGATCTTCGCAGATACGCAGTATTTT.

The rearrangement joins TRBV18 to TRBJ1-1; the D gene is possibly TRBD1 (6 bases). Trimming left V 2 bases short and J 5 bases short, with 12 bases between. The CDR3 consists of 14 residues. Germline CDR1 and CDR2: KGHSH and LQKENI. CDR3 DNA sequence: TGTGCCAGCTCACCAGGGGGCGGAATAACTGAAGCTTTCTTT. This codes for CASSPGGGITEAFF.

This clone was found once. A junction boundary mismatches the germline segment, possibly from a read error. The rearrangement links TRBV30 to TRBJ1-4; TRBD1 might be the D (5 bases). Germline V gene sequence: CDR1 GTSNPN, CDR2 SVGIG (reference sequence). The length of the CDR3 is 14 residues. Here the CDR3 DNA reads TGTGCCTGGGGGGAACAGGATGCTAATGAAAAACTGTCTTTT. Protein: CAWGEQDANEKLSF.

The genes are TRBV29-1 and TRBJ1-4, with unresolved D. CDR3 length equals 14 residues. Per germline, CDR1 SQVTM and CDR2 ANQGSEA. Trimming pared 0 bases from V and 6 bases from J, leaving 11 bases between. CDR3 region: CSVEDLGGDEKLFF. The CDR3 region has the DNA TGCAGCGTTGAAGATCTGGGTGGTGATGAAAAACTGTTTTTT.

A remark on this clone: The conserved phenylalanine or tryptophan normally closing the CDR3 is absent here, so this likely arose from a read error. The J gene is TRBJ2-7, the V gene TRBV29-1; D call uncertain. The CDR3 length is 13 residues. Germline assignment: CDR1 SQVTM and CDR2 ANQGSEA. Between the trimmed V and J ends, which lost 3 bases and 3 bases, there was a span of 12 bases. The CDR3 loop reads CSVEVSGLYEQYL. DNA for the CDR3: TGCAGCGTTGAGGTCTCCGGTCTCTACGAGCAGTACCTC.

This clone has a single count. This chain connects TRBV21-1 to TRBJ2-1; the table's D call of TRBD2 was not tested on the DNA. TRBV21-1 is flagged as a pseudogene. The CDR3 is made up of 18 amino acids. CDR3 loop: CASSWSGSGGNSYNEQFF. The CDR3 nucleotides are TGTGCCAGCAGCTGGAGCGGTAGCGGGGGTAATTCCTACAATGAGCAGTTCTTC.